Sequencing of this TCR beta chain was carried out in a study of Ad26.COV2.S vaccination and SARS-CoV-2 variants. Study summary: Administration of Ad26.COV2.S was intramuscular, either once or twice 56 days apart.

V was trimmed by 0 bases and J by 5 bases, leaving 11 bases between them. This CDR3 comprises 15 residues. Per germline, CDR1 SGHNT and CDR2 YYREEE (reference sequence). Study results and limitations: Vaccine recipients showed a spike-specific TCR breadth that was higher than in placebo recipients. After vaccination, reports described spike-specific CD8+ and CD4+ T cell responses as showing substantial breadth.

Treatment noted: around 19 received Ad26.COV2.S at low or high dose, single or two shots; roughly five received placebo; per-sample allocation not given. Day 63 after the first injection of vaccine or placebo was the sampling time. Profiled with immunoSEQ multiplex PCR; TCRdb holds only in-frame clones, not every one. This sample has about 370,000 clones, with about 88% found just once. With regard to this clone: Its antigen is currently unknown.

Sequencing used peripheral blood, obtained in a trial of Ad26.COV2.S vaccine versus placebo. This TCR was sampled from a person aged 18-60 years who received the Ad26.COV2.S COVID-19 vaccine or a placebo. The genes are TRBV5-4 and TRBJ1-4; D ambiguous. CDR3 nucleotides: TGTGCCAGCAGCTTGGAGGCAGGTGAAAATGAAAAACTGTTTTTT. It codes for CASSLEAGENEKLFF.